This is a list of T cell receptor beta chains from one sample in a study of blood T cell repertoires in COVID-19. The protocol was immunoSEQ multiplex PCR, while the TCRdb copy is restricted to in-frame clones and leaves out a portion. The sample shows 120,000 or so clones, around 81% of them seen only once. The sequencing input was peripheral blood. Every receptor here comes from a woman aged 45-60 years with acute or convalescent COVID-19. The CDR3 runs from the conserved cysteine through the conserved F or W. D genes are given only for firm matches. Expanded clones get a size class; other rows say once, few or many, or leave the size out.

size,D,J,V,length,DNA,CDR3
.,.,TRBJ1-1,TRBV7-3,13,TGTGCCAGCAGCTTCCAGGGCGGTACTGAAGCTTTCTTT,CASSFQGGTEAFF
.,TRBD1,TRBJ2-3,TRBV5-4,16,TGTGCCAGCAGCTTGGACTTGACAGGGGGCGAAGATACGCAGTATTTT,CASSLDLTGGEDTQYF
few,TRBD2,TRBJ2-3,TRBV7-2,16,TGTGCCAGCAGCCTCGCCCGGCGGGGGGGCCAAGATACGCAGTATTTT,CASSLARRGGQDTQYF
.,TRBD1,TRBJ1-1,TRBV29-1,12,TGCAGCGGCGGACAGGGGAAAACTGAAGCTTTCTTT,CSGGQGKTEAFF
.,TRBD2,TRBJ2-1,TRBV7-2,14,TGTGCCAGCAGCTTCGGACTAGCGGGAGTTGAGCAGTTCTTC,CASSFGLAGVEQFF
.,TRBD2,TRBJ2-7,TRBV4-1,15,TGCGCCAGCAGCCAAGTCTGGGCGGGAGCCTACGAGCAGTACTTC,CASSQVWAGAYEQYF
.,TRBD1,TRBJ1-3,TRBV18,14,TGTGCCAGCTCACTGGACAGGGAAGGAAACACCATATATTTT,CASSLDREGNTIYF
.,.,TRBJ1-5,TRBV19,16,TGTGCCAGTACCGATTATTGGACAGATAGCAATCAGCCCCAGCATTTT,CASTDYWTDSNQPQHF
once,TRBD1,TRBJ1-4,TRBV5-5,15,TGTGCCAGCAGCACGACCGGGACAGGGTGGGAAAAACTGTTTTTT,CASSTTGTGWEKLFF
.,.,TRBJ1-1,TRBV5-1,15,TGCGCCAGCAGTCAGCAACAGGTGAAGAACACTGAAGCTTTCTTT,CASSQQQVKNTEAFF
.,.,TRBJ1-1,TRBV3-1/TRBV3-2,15,TGTGCCAGCAGCCAAGAAGTCTGGCAGAACACTGAAGCTTTCTTT,CASSQEVWQNTEAFF
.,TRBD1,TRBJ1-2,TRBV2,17,TGTGCCAGCAGTGAAGCCGGGACAGGGGGCCGGTACTATGGCTACACCTTC,CASSEAGTGGRYYGYTF
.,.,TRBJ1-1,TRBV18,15,TGTGCCAGCTCACAGTCCAGACTTCAAGGCACTGAAGCTTTCTTT,CASSQSRLQGTEAFF
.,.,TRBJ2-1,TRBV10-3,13,TGTGCCATCGGACGGCAGGGGCAGGTTGAGCAGTTCTTC,CAIGRQGQVEQFF
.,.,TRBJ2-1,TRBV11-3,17,TGTGCCAGCAGCTCAGGACAGTCCATCCTCGGCTACAATGAGCAGTTCTTC,CASSSGQSILGYNEQFF
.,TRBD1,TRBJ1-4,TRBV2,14,TGTGCCAGCAGTGAGGGACAGTATAATGAAAAACTGTTTTTT,CASSEGQYNEKLFF
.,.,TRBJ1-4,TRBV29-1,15,TGCAGCGTTGGCACATCAGGCGCAACTAATGAAAAACTGTTTTTT,CSVGTSGATNEKLFF
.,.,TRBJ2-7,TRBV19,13,TGTGCCAGTAGTACCCCCCAAGCGAACGAGCAGTACTTC,CASSTPQANEQYF
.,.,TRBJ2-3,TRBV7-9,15,TGTGCCAGCAGCAAAATTTTAGGAGTTGTAGATACGCAGTATTTT,CASSKILGVVDTQYF
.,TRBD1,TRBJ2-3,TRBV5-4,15,TGTGCCAGCAGCAAACCGGGACAGGGGGCAGATACGCAGTATTTT,CASSKPGQGADTQYF
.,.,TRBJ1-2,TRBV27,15,TGTGCCAGCAGACCTATGACCTTGGGAGGCTATGGCTACACCTTC,CASRPMTLGGYGYTF
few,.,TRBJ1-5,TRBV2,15,TGTGCCAGCAGTGAGGGGCCAGTCGGTATTCAGCCCCAGCATTTT,CASSEGPVGIQPQHF
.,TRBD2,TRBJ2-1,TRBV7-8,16,TGTGCCAGCAGCTTTTGGACTAGCGGGAGTGGTGATGAGCAGTTCTTC,CASSFWTSGSGDEQFF
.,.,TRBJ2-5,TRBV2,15,TGTGCCAGCAATGTTCAAGCAGGTATATCAGAGACCCAGTACTTC,CASNVQAGISETQYF
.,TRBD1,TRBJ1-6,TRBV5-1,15,TGCGCCAGCAGCCAGAAGACAGGGAACAATTCACCCCTCCACTTT,CASSQKTGNNSPLHF
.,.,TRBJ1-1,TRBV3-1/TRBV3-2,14,TGTGCCAGCAGCCCGCTTACAGGGTACACTGAAGCTTTCTTT,CASSPLTGYTEAFF
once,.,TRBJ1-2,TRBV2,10,TGTGCCAGCAGCCGCGCGGGCTACACCTTC,CASSRAGYTF
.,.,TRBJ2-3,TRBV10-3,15,TGTGCCATCAGTGTAGGAGATGATGGCACAGATACGCAGTATTTT,CAISVGDDGTDTQYF
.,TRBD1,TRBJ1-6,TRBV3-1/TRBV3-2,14,TGTGCCAGCAGCCCCCGGGACAGGGGCCGTTCCCTCCACTTT,CASSPRDRGRSLHF
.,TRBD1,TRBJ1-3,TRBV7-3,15,TGTGCCAGCAGCAGCGGACAGGGTCGAGGAAACACCATATATTTT,CASSSGQGRGNTIYF
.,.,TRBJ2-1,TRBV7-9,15,TGTGCCAGCAGCTTAAGGCGGGGCTCCTACAATGAGCAGTTCTTC,CASSLRRGSYNEQFF
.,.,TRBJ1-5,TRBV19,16,TGTGCCAGTAGTCTTAAGGTAACAGGCCAAAATCAGCCCCAGCATTTT,CASSLKVTGQNQPQHF
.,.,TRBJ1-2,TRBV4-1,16,TGCGCCAGCAGCCAAGATAGGCTGAGACAGAAGTATGGCTACACCTTC,CASSQDRLRQKYGYTF
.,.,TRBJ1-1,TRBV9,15,TGTGCCAGCAGCCCCCGAGAGGGCAGGGGCACTGAAGCTTTCTTT,CASSPREGRGTEAFF
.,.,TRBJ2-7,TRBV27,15,TGTGCCAGCAGTTCCGCGCGGCGGGACTCCTACGAGCAGTACTTC,CASSSARRDSYEQYF
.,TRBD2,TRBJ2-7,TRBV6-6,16,TGTGCCAGCAGTTCCGGGACTAGCGGTTTCTCCTACGAGCAGTACTTC,CASSSGTSGFSYEQYF
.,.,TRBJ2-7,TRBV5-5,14,TGTGCCAGCAGCTTTTTGGAGCGGAACTACGAGCAGTACTTC,CASSFLERNYEQYF
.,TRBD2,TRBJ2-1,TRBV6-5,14,TGTGCCTCACTAGCGGGAGGGTCGTACAATGAGCAGTTCTTC,CASLAGGSYNEQFF
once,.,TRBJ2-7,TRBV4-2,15,TGTGCCAGCAGCCAAGTAGGGACGGGAGTACGAGAGCAGTACTTC,CASSQVGTGVREQYF
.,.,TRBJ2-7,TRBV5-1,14,TGCGCCAGCAGCTTGGGTCCGGACAGCTACGAGCAGTACTTC,CASSLGPDSYEQYF
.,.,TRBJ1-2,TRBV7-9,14,TGTGCCAGCAGCTTAGGTAGTGCTAACTATGGCTACACCTTC,CASSLGSANYGYTF
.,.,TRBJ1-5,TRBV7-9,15,TGTGCCAGCAGCTTAGGACAGTCTCCTAATCAGCCCCAGCATTTT,CASSLGQSPNQPQHF
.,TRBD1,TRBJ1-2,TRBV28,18,TGTGCCAGCACCACTTACTTCCGGGAAGGGGGCGCGAACTATGGCTACACCTTC,CASTTYFREGGANYGYTF